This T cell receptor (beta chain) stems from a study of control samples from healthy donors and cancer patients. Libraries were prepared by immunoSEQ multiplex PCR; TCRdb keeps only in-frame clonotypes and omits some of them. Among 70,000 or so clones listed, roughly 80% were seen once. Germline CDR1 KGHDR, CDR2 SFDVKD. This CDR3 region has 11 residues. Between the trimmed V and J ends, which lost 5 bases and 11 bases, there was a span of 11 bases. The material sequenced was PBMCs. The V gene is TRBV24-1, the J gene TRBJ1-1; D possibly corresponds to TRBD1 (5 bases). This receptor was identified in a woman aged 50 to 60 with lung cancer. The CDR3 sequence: CATSVQGSAFF. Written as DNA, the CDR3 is TGTGCCACCAGTGTCCAGGGATCGGCTTTCTTT.